These 2 T cell receptor beta chains were sequenced from one sample in a study of blood T cell repertoires in COVID-19. The protocol was immunoSEQ multiplex PCR, while the TCRdb copy is restricted to in-frame clones and leaves out a portion. The sample carries fewer than 350,000 clones, approximately 85% recorded once. Sequences were obtained from peripheral blood. Every receptor here comes from a human donor in a cohort sampled during active COVID-19.

The J gene is TRBJ1-1, the V gene TRBV6-1, with D hard to call. CDR1 and CDR2 from the germline V gene are MNHNS and SASEGT. Trimming removed 0 bases from V and 11 bases from J, with 7 bases in between. CDR3 length: 11 residues. In DNA form, the CDR3 reads TGTGCCAGCAGTGAAGCGCGGGAGGCTTTCTTT. Encoded protein: CASSEAREAFF.

The chain combines TRBV5-5 with TRBJ2-7; 11 bases are shared with TRBD1. The CDR3 sequence is 15 residues long. Trimming at V came to 6 bases and at J to 4 bases, leaving 9 bases not matched to a gene. Germline loops: CDR1 SGHKS, CDR2 YYEKEE (reference sequence). For the CDR3, the DNA is TGTGCCAGCACTATACGGGACAGGGGGTTATACGAGCAGTACTTC. The encoded protein is CASTIRDRGLYEQYF.